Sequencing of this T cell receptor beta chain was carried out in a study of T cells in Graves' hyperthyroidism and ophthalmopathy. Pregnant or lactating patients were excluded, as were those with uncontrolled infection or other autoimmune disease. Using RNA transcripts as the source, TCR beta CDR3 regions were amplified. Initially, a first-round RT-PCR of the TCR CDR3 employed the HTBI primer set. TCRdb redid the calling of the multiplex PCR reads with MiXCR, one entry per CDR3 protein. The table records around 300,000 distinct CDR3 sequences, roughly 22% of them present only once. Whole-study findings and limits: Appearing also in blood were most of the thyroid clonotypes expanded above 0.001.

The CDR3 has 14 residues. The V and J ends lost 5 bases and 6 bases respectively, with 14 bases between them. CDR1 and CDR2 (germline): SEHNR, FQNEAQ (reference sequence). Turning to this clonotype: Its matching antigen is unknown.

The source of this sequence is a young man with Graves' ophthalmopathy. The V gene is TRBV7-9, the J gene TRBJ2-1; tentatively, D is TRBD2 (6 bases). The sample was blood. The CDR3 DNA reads TGTGCCAGCAGCAAAGCGGGCTCCACCAATGAGCAGTTCTTC. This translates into CASSKAGSTNEQFF. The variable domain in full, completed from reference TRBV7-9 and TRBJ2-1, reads DTGVSQNPRHKITKRGQNVTFRCDPISEHNRLYWYRQTLGQGPEFLTYFQNEAQLEKSRLLSDRFSAERPKGSFSTLEIQRTEQGDSAMYLCASSKAGSTNEQFFGPGTRLTVL.